A selection of T cell receptor beta chains follows, all from one sample in a study of shared clonotypes between healthy human individuals. The data were produced by immunoSEQ multiplex PCR, yet TCRdb's version contains in-frame clones alone and is incomplete. The data hold about 510,000 clones, with over 60% observed a single time. Input material: PBMCs. All receptors come from a woman aged 40-49 years in good health. Some clones in this sample may be carry-over from other donors' samples. CDR3s include the opening cysteine and the closing phenylalanine or tryptophan. The order of the fields is clone size, D gene, J gene, V gene, CDR3 protein, CDR3 DNA. D genes are given only for firm matches. A clone size is listed for some rows: how often the clone was seen (once, few, many), or a class if it is expanded.

>few|-|TRBJ2-7|TRBV4-3
CASSQGIGEYEQYF
TGCGCCAGCAGCCAAGGCATAGGGGAATACGAGCAGTACTTC
>-|-|TRBJ2-7|TRBV19
CASSIRIAYEQYF
TGTGCCAGTAGTATCCGTATAGCCTACGAGCAGTACTTC
>-|-|TRBJ1-2|TRBV5-4
CASSLETGRYGYTF
TGTGCCAGCAGCTTGGAGACAGGCCGCTATGGCTACACCTTC
>-|-|TRBJ2-1|TRBV6-5
CASSYHSGGSYNEQFF
TGTGCCAGCAGTTACCATAGCGGAGGCTCCTACAATGAGCAGTTCTTC
>-|-|TRBJ1-4|TRBV19
CASSIGTGTDEKLFF
TGTGCCAGTAGTATAGGTACAGGGACTGATGAAAAACTGTTTTTT
>few|TRBD2|TRBJ2-5|TRBV2
CASTVFSGGETQYF
TGTGCCAGCACCGTATTTAGCGGGGGTGAGACCCAGTACTTC
>-|-|TRBJ2-5|TRBV7-6
CASSLGRRGETQYF
TGTGCCAGCAGCTTAGGACGGAGGGGGGAGACCCAGTACTTC
>-|-|TRBJ1-3|TRBV7-9
CASSPVGLRVGTIYF
TGTGCCAGCAGCCCCGTGGGGCTCAGGGTCGGCACCATATATTTT
>-|-|TRBJ2-2|TRBV5-1
CASSTDRYTGELFF
TGCGCCAGCAGCACAGACAGATACACCGGGGAGCTGTTTTTT
>few|-|TRBJ1-5|TRBV7-2
CASSLGPSMAQPQHF
TGTGCCAGCAGTTTAGGGCCCTCAATGGCTCAGCCCCAGCATTTT
>-|TRBD2|TRBJ2-1|TRBV2
CASSLPGLAAYNEQFF
TGTGCCAGCAGTCTTCCGGGACTAGCGGCCTACAATGAGCAGTTCTTC
>-|TRBD1|TRBJ2-7|TRBV19
CASSIGTGTSYEQYF
TGTGCCAGTAGTATAGGGACAGGTACTTCCTACGAGCAGTACTTC
>few|TRBD2|TRBJ2-7|TRBV25-1
CASSDLTSGHRDEQYF
TGTGCCAGCAGTGACCTCACTAGCGGCCATAGGGACGAGCAGTACTTC
>-|-|TRBJ2-4|TRBV30
CAWSVRGPRGVQYF
TGTGCCTGGAGTGTTAGGGGACCACGGGGCGTTCAGTACTTC
>-|-|TRBJ2-3|TRBV30
CACSLSHTQYF
TGTGCCTGTTCCCTAAGTCACACGCAGTACTTT
>-|-|TRBJ2-1|TRBV4-2
CASSQESSWGNEQFF
TGTGCCAGCAGCCAAGAATCATCATGGGGCAATGAGCAGTTCTTC
>many|TRBD1|TRBJ1-2|TRBV2
CASDREGYGYTF
TGTGCCAGCGACAGGGAAGGCTATGGCTACACCTTC
>-|TRBD2|TRBJ2-7|TRBV27
CASSSNPLAGVGEQYF
TGTGCCAGCAGTTCCAACCCCCTAGCGGGAGTTGGCGAGCAGTACTTC
>-|TRBD1|TRBJ2-1|TRBV7-3
CASSPRTGSSYNEQFF
TGTGCCAGCAGCCCCCGGACAGGGAGCTCCTACAATGAGCAGTTCTTC
>once|TRBD2|TRBJ2-3|TRBV4-1
CASNIAGVPDTQYF
TGCGCCAGCAATATAGCGGGAGTCCCAGATACGCAGTATTTT
>-|-|TRBJ1-5|TRBV5-8
CASSLIEGLNQPQHF
TGTGCCAGCAGCTTAATCGAGGGGCTTAATCAGCCCCAGCATTTT
>-|TRBD1|TRBJ1-2|TRBV19
CASSPSTGLLDGYTF
TGTGCCAGTAGTCCCTCGACAGGGCTGCTCGATGGCTACACCTTC
>-|TRBD2|TRBJ2-7|TRBV29-1
CSVAPGGRGSYEQYF
TGCAGCGTTGCACCAGGAGGGAGGGGCTCCTACGAGCAGTACTTC
>few|-|TRBJ2-3|TRBV9
CASSRDTTDTQYF
TGTGCCAGCAGCCGGGACACCACAGATACGCAGTATTTT
>-|TRBD1|TRBJ1-2|TRBV7-3
CASSLGQGGSYTF
TGTGCCAGCAGCTTAGGACAGGGAGGAAGCTACACCTTC
>-|TRBD1|TRBJ1-2|TRBV30
CAWSKQGGSGYTF
TGTGCCTGGAGTAAACAGGGGGGAAGTGGCTACACCTTC
>many|-|TRBJ2-5|TRBV18
CASSLQGPRETQYF
TGTGCCAGCTCACTCCAGGGGCCGCGAGAGACCCAGTACTTC
>-|-|TRBJ2-7|TRBV5-4
CASSLGGGEQYF
TGTGCCAGCAGCTTAGGAGGTGGCGAGCAGTACTTC
>-|TRBD2|TRBJ2-1|TRBV9
CASSFGTSGYNEQFF
TGTGCCAGCAGCTTCGGGACTAGCGGCTACAATGAGCAGTTCTTC
>few|-|TRBJ2-2|TRBV21-1
CASSKGVDRTGELFF
TGTGCCAGCAGCAAAGGGGTGGACAGAACCGGGGAGCTGTTTTTT
>-|-|TRBJ2-3|TRBV11-2
CASSLVQGIFAQYF
TGTGCCAGCAGCTTAGTCCAGGGGATCTTCGCGCAGTATTTT
>-|TRBD1|TRBJ1-2|TRBV6-5
CASRSGTGGYGYTF
TGTGCCAGCAGGTCCGGGACAGGGGGTTATGGCTACACCTTC
>-|-|TRBJ2-1|TRBV11-2
CASSGTSVNEQFF
TGTGCCAGCAGCGGGACATCCGTCAATGAGCAGTTCTTC
>-|-|TRBJ2-3|TRBV5-1
CASRSRGTGTDTQYF
TGCGCCAGCAGGAGTCGCGGGACTGGCACAGATACGCAGTATTTT
>-|-|TRBJ1-5|TRBV19
CASSITRWLNQPQHF
TGTGCCAGTAGTATTACCCGTTGGTTAAATCAGCCCCAGCATTTT
>once|-|TRBJ2-2|TRBV14
CASSQETANTGELFF
TGTGCCAGCAGCCAAGAGACCGCGAACACCGGGGAGCTGTTTTTT
>-|TRBD1|TRBJ1-1|TRBV27
CASSLGRTGETEAFF
TGTGCCAGCAGTTTAGGACGGACAGGGGAGACTGAAGCTTTCTTT
>-|-|TRBJ2-3|TRBV18
CASSPEKYRGTDTQYF
TGTGCCAGCTCACCAGAGAAATACCGGGGCACAGATACGCAGTATTTT
>-|-|TRBJ1-1|TRBV5-6
CASSDPAGGRGGEDTEAFF
TGTGCCAGCAGCGACCCAGCCGGCGGGCGAGGCGGGGAGGACACTGAAGCTTTCTTT
>once|-|TRBJ2-2|TRBV1
CTSSQDQEREGPTGELFF
TGCACCAGCAGCCAAGATCAGGAGCGGGAGGGGCCCACCGGGGAGCTGTTTTTT
>few|-|TRBJ2-2|TRBV7-9
CAGGQMFGTGELFF
TGTGCCGGAGGACAAATGTTCGGCACCGGGGAGCTGTTTTTT
>-|-|TRBJ1-2|TRBV19
CASSIDRSGGYTF
TGTGCCAGTAGTATCGACAGGTCCGGGGGCTACACCTTC
>-|TRBD2|TRBJ2-7|TRBV6-4
CASTPPGTSYYEQYF
TGTGCCAGCACACCGCCCGGGACTAGTTACTACGAGCAGTACTTC
>-|-|TRBJ2-3|TRBV7-2
CASSLIRGDTQYF
TGTGCCAGCAGCTTAATCCGAGGGGATACGCAGTATTTT
>-|TRBD2|TRBJ2-7|TRBV19
CASSIMLAGGSEQYF
TGTGCCAGTAGTATTATGTTAGCGGGAGGAAGCGAGCAGTACTTC
>few|TRBD2|TRBJ2-3|TRBV6-4
CASSPQTSGTDTQYF
TGTGCCAGCAGCCCCCAGACTAGCGGGACAGATACGCAGTATTTT
>-|-|TRBJ2-5|TRBV11-2
CASSLVEETQYF
TGTGCCAGCAGCTTAGTGGAAGAGACCCAGTACTTC
>-|-|TRBJ1-5|TRBV28
CASSLGTGYSNQPQHF
TGTGCCAGCAGTTTGGGGACGGGCTATAGCAATCAGCCCCAGCATTTT
>-|-|TRBJ1-1|TRBV28
CATLVWGNTEAFF
TGTGCCACCCTTGTTTGGGGGAACACTGAAGCTTTCTTT
>-|-|TRBJ1-3|TRBV18
CASSQNGGVTGNTIYF
TGTGCCAGCTCACAGAACGGGGGAGTGACTGGAAACACCATATATTTT
>-|-|TRBJ1-1|TRBV19
CASSSHRNTEAFF
TGTGCCAGTTCTTCCCACAGGAACACTGAAGCTTTCTTT
>-|-|TRBJ1-1|TRBV11-1
CASSLYSSQEAFF
TGTGCCAGCAGCTTATATTCTTCCCAAGAGGCTTTCTTT
>-|TRBD2|TRBJ2-1|TRBV7-3
CASSLTAGRIEEQFF
TGTGCCAGCAGCTTAACAGCGGGAAGGATTGAGGAGCAGTTCTTC
>-|-|TRBJ1-2|TRBV6-5
CASSYLNLAVDGYTF
TGTGCCAGCAGTTATTTAAACTTGGCAGTAGATGGCTACACCTTC